This T cell receptor beta chain originates from a study of blood T cells in healthy people across ages. The authors ran a second PCR of roughly 6 to 11 cycles using a sample-barcoded 5' primer and a J-beta primer mix. There were at least 2.5 million CDR3-containing paired-end reads obtained from each sample. TCRdb independently ran MiXCR on the 5' RACE reads; one entry per CDR3 protein. The sample yields 600,000 to 1,000,000 distinct CDR3 sequences, about 62% seen once. V lost 5 bases, J lost 2 bases, and 8 bases lay in between. This CDR3 spans 13 amino acids. The germline gives CDR1 SGHVS, CDR2 FNYEAQ.

This receptor was identified in a man aged 25 to 40 in good health. Sequencing input: blood. The chain has TRBV7-6 and TRBJ2-3, with unresolved D. The CDR3 reads CASSTRLTDTQYF. The CDR3 DNA follows: TGTGCCAGCAGCACTCGACTCACAGATACGCAGTATTTT.